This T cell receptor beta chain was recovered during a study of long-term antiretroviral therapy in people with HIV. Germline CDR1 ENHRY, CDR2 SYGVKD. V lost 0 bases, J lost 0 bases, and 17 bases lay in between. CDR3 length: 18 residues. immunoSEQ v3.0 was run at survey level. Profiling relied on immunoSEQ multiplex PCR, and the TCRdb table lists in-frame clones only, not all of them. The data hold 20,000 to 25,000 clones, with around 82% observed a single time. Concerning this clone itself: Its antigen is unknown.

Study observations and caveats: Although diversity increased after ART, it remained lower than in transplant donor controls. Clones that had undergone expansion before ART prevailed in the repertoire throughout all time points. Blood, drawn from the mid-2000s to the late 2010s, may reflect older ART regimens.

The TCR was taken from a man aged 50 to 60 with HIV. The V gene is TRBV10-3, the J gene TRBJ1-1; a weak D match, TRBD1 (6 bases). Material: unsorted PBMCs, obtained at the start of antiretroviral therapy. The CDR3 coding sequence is TGTGCCATCAGTGAGTCCGGGACATCGGGCGGGGTGAACACTGAAGCTTTCTTT. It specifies CAISESGTSGGVNTEAFF.